One and the same sample provided the 23 T cell receptor beta chains below, sequenced in a study of T-cell memory formation after mild COVID-19. MiXCR was run by TCRdb on the 5' RACE reads, yielding one entry per CDR3 protein. The table includes about 250,000 distinct CDR3 sequences, about a sixth detected once. Sequencing used PBMCs or a T cell subset sorted from them (not recorded which). The receptors derive from a man younger than 30 who had mild COVID-19 (a few samples of this study predate the infection). Cell type and time point are not known.

This clonotype has more than one count but fewer than ten. The rearrangement uses TRBV5-1 and TRBJ1-1; a possible D gene is TRBD1 (5 bases). V was clipped by 3 bases and J by 4 bases, with 19 bases between them. Germline assignment: CDR1 SGHRS and CDR2 YFSETQ. The CDR3 runs 16 residues. The CDR3 DNA reads as TGCGCCAGCAGCTCCCCGGCGGCGGGGCAGGGCACTGAAGCTTTCTTT. Encoded protein: CASSSPAAGQGTEAFF.

This clonotype was observed many times. This chain uses TRBV4-3 with TRBJ1-5; a possible D gene is TRBD1 (5 bases). This CDR3 region has 13 residues. V lost 0 bases and J 7 bases, leaving 7 bases between the germline ends. Looked up from germline, CDR1 is LGHNA and CDR2 is YSLEER. The CDR3 is CASSQDEGQPQHF. The CDR3 bases are TGCGCCAGCAGCCAAGATGAGGGGCAGCCCCAGCATTTT.

This clonotype was seen many times. This chain connects TRBV7-9 to TRBJ2-2; D is unresolved. The CDR3 sequence is 13 residues long. CDR1 SEHNR and CDR2 FQNEAQ come from the germline V gene (reference sequence). The V end was cut by 1 base, the J end by 4 bases, with 4 bases between. This chain's CDR3 is CASSLDRTGELFF. Here the CDR3 DNA reads TGTGCCAGCAGCTTAGATCGCACCGGGGAGCTGTTTTTT.

As regards this clonotype: A read error may be the cause here, since a much bigger clone is one base away. This chain connects TRBV5-6 to TRBJ1-2, with 11 bases lining up with TRBD1. CDR3 length: 15 residues. Germline V gene lookup returns CDR1 SGHDT and CDR2 YYEEEE. CDR3 loop: CDSSSGQGVPYGYTF. CDR3 sequence (DNA): TGTGACAGCAGCTCGGGACAGGGGGTACCCTATGGCTACACCTTC.

Only a few counts were recorded for this clonotype. The V gene is TRBV19, the J gene TRBJ2-1; no reliable D call. Germline CDR1 is LNHDA and CDR2 is SQIVND (reference sequence). CDR3 size: 13 residues. V gave up 3 bases and J gave up 9 bases, with 12 bases separating them. The chain's CDR3 is CASSIGSGSEQFF. CDR3 nucleotides: TGTGCCAGTAGTATCGGATCAGGCAGTGAGCAGTTCTTC. The full variable domain, completed using reference TRBV19 and TRBJ2-1, is DGGITQSPKYLFRKEGQNVTLSCEQNLNHDAMYWYRQDPGQGLRLIYYSQIVNDFQKGDIAEGYSVSREKKESFPLTVTSAQKNPTAFYLCASSIGSGSEQFFGPGTRLTVL.

This clonotype was counted ten times or more. CDR3 sequence reads: CASSEGQGNEQFF. The CDR3 DNA is TGTGCCAGCAGCGAGGGACAGGGGAATGAGCAGTTCTTC. V is TRBV5-4 and J is TRBJ2-1, with 10 bases fitting TRBD1. CDR3 length: 13 amino acids. Trimming at V came to 4 bases and at J to 7 bases, leaving 2 bases not matched to a gene. Germline loops: CDR1 SGHNT, CDR2 YYREEE (reference sequence). Full variable domain (rest looked up from reference TRBV5-4 and TRBJ2-1): ETGVTQSPTHLIKTRGQQVTLRCSSQSGHNTVSWYQQALGQGPQFIFQYYREEENGRGNFPPRFSGLQFPNYSSELNVNALELDDSALYLCASSEGQGNEQFFGPGTRLTVL.

This sequence joins TRBV7-2 and TRBJ2-5, with a weak D call TRBD2 (5 bases). Looked up from germline, CDR1 is SGHTA and CDR2 is FQGNSA. The CDR3 has 15 amino acids. Trimming stripped 3 bases from V and 0 bases from J, with 11 bases between. The CDR3 protein is CASSFSVGDQETQYF. The CDR3 DNA reads as TGTGCCAGCAGCTTCTCCGTCGGGGACCAAGAGACCCAGTACTTC.

This clonotype occurred many times. The chain uses TRBV6-2 or TRBV6-3 and TRBJ1-1; D uncertain. The CDR3 runs to 12 residues. Germline V gives CDR1 MNHEY, CDR2 SVGEGT. The V end lost 4 bases, the J end lost 0 bases, and 3 bases lay between the germline ends. CDR3 nucleotides: TGTGCCAGCAGTTGGATGAACACTGAAGCTTTCTTT. Translated, it gives CASSWMNTEAFF.

This chain uses TRBV7-2 with TRBJ2-1; D gene ambiguous. V gave up 0 bases and J gave up 6 bases, with 9 bases separating them. The CDR3 has 14 residues. Germline V CDR1 and CDR2: SGHTA, FQGNSA. This CDR3 reads CASSLAGSINEQFF. Here the CDR3 DNA reads TGTGCCAGCAGCTTAGCCGGGTCGATCAATGAGCAGTTCTTC.

This clonotype was recorded many times. V gene TRBV7-2 combines with J gene TRBJ2-2; 8 nucleotides agree with TRBD1. This CDR3 has 15 residues. Germline V lookup: CDR1 SGHTA, CDR2 FQGNSA. V dropped 0 bases and J dropped 5; count of bases not matched to a gene: 2. The DNA of the CDR3 is TGTGCCAGCAGCTTAGCACAGGGGGGAACCGGGGAGCTGTTTTTT. Protein: CASSLAQGGTGELFF.

This clonotype occurred many times. The chain uses TRBV4-2 and TRBJ2-2; D is unclear. The germline V gene has CDR1 LGHNA and CDR2 YNFKEQ. The germline V and J ends were trimmed by 0 bases and 6 bases, with 11 bases remaining between them. The CDR3 loop spans 15 amino acids. CDR3 nucleotide sequence: TGTGCCAGCAGCCAAGATCTACTTCGAGCCGGGGAGCTGTTTTTT. Amino acid sequence: CASSQDLLRAGELFF.

Only a few counts were recorded for this clonotype. This chain uses TRBV27 with TRBJ1-6; maybe TRBD1 (6 bases). CDR1 is MNHEY and CDR2 is SMNVEV in the germline V gene (reference sequence). CDR3 length: 14 residues. Trimming cost V 6 bases and J 10 bases, with 16 bases left between them. CDR3 region: CASRTGAYGSPLHF. The CDR3 region has the DNA TGTGCCAGCAGGACAGGTGCCTATGGGTCACCCCTCCACTTT.

The J gene is TRBJ2-1, the V gene TRBV27; TRBD1 is a possible D gene (6 bases). Per germline, CDR1 MNHEY and CDR2 SMNVEV (reference sequence). Trimming took 10 bases from V and 9 from J, leaving 19 bases between them. The CDR3 has 13 amino acids. CDR3 region: CATVILGGTEQFF. In DNA, the CDR3 is TGTGCCACCGTGATCTTAGGGGGAACTGAGCAGTTCTTC.

The chain carries TRBV6-2 or TRBV6-3 and TRBJ1-1; tentative D call: TRBD1 (6 bases). Germline V gene data show CDR1 as MNHEY and CDR2 as SVGEGT. The CDR3 is 13 residues long. Trimming stripped 7 bases from V and 6 bases from J, with 15 bases between. The CDR3 is CASTGSGHPEAFF. Here the CDR3 DNA reads TGTGCCAGCACCGGCTCGGGACACCCTGAAGCTTTCTTT.

This clonotype was detected a few times. V usage is TRBV7-7 and J usage is TRBJ2-2, with D possibly called TRBD1 or TRBD2 (6 bases each). Germline V gene sequence: CDR1 SSHAT, CDR2 FNYEAQ (reference sequence). CDR3 length equals 16 residues. Trimming took off 5 bases at V and 1 base at J, with 14 bases between the two ends. CDR3 sequence reads: CASSAEEGVNTGELFF. DNA for the CDR3: TGTGCCAGCAGCGCGGAGGAGGGGGTGAACACCGGGGAGCTGTTTTTT.

In this sample, this clonotype turned up a few times. The chain joins TRBV12-3 or TRBV12-4 to TRBJ1-4, with D possibly being TRBD1 (5 bases). The CDR3 runs 15 residues. V lost 5 bases to trimming and J lost 7 bases, with 17 bases between them. CDR3 region: CASSPTDSRVEKLFF. CDR3 in DNA: TGTGCCAGCAGTCCCACCGACAGCCGCGTTGAAAAACTGTTTTTT.

The chain uses TRBV5-1 and TRBJ1-1, with TRBD1 matching over 7 bases. Germline V gives CDR1 SGHRS, CDR2 YFSETQ. The CDR3 is made up of 15 amino acids. V lost 1 base, J lost 0 bases, and 3 bases stayed unmatched. The CDR3 DNA reads as TGCGCCAGCAGCTTGACCGGGACAGTGAACACTGAAGCTTTCTTT. The encoded protein is CASSLTGTVNTEAFF.

This clonotype has just one count. The rearrangement joins TRBV15 to TRBJ1-5; no clear D. CDR1 is LNHNV, CDR2 YYDKDF, per germline (reference sequence). The V end lost 0 bases, the J end lost 8 bases, and 5 bases lay between the germline ends. The CDR3 sequence is 12 residues long. The CDR3: CATSRDSEPQHF. The CDR3 nucleotides read TGTGCCACCAGCAGAGATAGTGAGCCCCAGCATTTT.

The chain recombines TRBV7-2 with TRBJ2-7; D might be TRBD2 (5 bases). The CDR3 covers 14 residues. Germline loops: CDR1 SGHTA, CDR2 FQGNSA. V shed 8 bases and J shed 4 bases, with 18 bases lying between them. For the CDR3, the DNA is TGTGCCAGCGCACCGGGGTCTCTGCAATACGAGCAGTACTTC. It is translated as CASAPGSLQYEQYF.

The chain recombines TRBV20-1 with TRBJ1-6, with 8 bases aligning to TRBD1. Germline CDR1 and CDR2: DFQATT and SNEGSKA (reference sequence). The CDR3 contains 14 residues. Germline trimming cut 7 bases from V and 1 base from J; bases unmatched to any gene: 3. In DNA form, the CDR3 reads TGCAGTGGTACAGGGGGATCCTATAATTCACCCCTCCACTTT. It specifies CSGTGGSYNSPLHF.

The chain recombines TRBV12-3 or TRBV12-4 with TRBJ2-7; D call uncertain. The CDR3 totals 14 residues. V was pared by 1 base and J by 5 bases, with 12 bases between. In nucleotides, the CDR3 is TGTGCCAGCAGTTTAGTATGGGGTTTCGACGAGCAGTACTTC. This codes for CASSLVWGFDEQYF.

This clonotype has just a few counts. One end of the junction does not line up with germline, which may come from a read error. This sequence joins TRBV5-6 and TRBJ2-6, with D hard to call. CDR3 length equals 15 residues. Per germline, CDR1 SGHDT and CDR2 YYEEEE. The CDR3 sequence: CASSWVISEANVLTF. Here the CDR3 DNA reads TGTGCCAGCAGCTGGGTAATATCTGAGGCCAACGTCCTGACTTTC.

The chain employs TRBV5-1 and TRBJ1-6, with D perhaps matching TRBD1 (6 bases). V shed 1 base and J shed 6 bases, with 8 bases lying between them. From germline, CDR1 is SGHRS and CDR2 YFSETQ. The CDR3 extends over 14 amino acids. CDR3 in amino acids: CASSLIGGNSPLHF. In DNA form, the CDR3 reads TGCGCCAGCAGCTTGATAGGGGGTAATTCACCCCTCCACTTT.